The present T cell receptor beta chain was sequenced within a study of molecular identifiers for immune sequencing clone quantification. Each library that profiled naive CD8 cells came from roughly 20,000 to 1,000,000 sorted cells with 10%, 30% or 50% RNA. Sorting recovered naive CD8 T cells on a CD8+CD4-CCR7+CD45RA+ profile. The CDR3 runs 11 residues. Trimming cost V 6 bases and J 3 bases, with 8 bases left between them. CDR1 is SQVTM, CDR2 ANQGSEA, per germline. With listed TCR primers and previously described methods, bulk TCR libraries were prepared. TCRdb processed the PCR reads anew with MiXCR; each CDR3 protein has one entry. Among around 460,000 distinct CDR3 sequences, about 20% were seen once, and the ten largest hold more than 0.8%. In its sample, this clonotype was seen a few times. What it recognizes is unknown. Study results and caveats: Highly expanded clone sizes could be underestimated through barcode sharing by identical TCR molecules.

The clonotype originates from a human donor in good health. Some libraries in this study had Jurkat cell RNA spiked in. The chain employs TRBV29-1 and TRBJ1-2; no clear D. Sequences were obtained from naive CD8+ T cells from blood, with Jurkat cell RNA spiked in. Subset noted: FACS-sorted CD8+CD4-CCR7+CD45RA+ naive T cells. Written as DNA, the CDR3 is TGCAGCGTGGACGGAGACTATGGCTACACCTTC. It codes for CSVDGDYGYTF.